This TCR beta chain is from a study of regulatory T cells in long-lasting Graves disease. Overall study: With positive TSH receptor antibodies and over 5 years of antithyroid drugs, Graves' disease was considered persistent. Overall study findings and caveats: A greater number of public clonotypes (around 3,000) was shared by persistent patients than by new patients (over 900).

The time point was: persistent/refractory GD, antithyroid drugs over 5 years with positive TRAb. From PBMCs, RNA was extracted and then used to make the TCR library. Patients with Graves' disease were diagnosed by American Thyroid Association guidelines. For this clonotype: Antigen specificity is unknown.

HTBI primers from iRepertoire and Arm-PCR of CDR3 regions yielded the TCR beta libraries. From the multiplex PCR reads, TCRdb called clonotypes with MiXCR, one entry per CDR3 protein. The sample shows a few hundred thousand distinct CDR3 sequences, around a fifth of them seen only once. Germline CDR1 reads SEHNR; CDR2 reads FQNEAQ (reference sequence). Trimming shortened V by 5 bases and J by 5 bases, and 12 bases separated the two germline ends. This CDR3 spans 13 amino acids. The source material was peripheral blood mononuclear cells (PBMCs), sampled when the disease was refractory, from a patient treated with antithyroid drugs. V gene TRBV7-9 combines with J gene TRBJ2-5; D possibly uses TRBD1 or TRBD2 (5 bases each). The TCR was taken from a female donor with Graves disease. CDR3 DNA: TGTGCCAGCAGCCATCAGGGACGGGAGACCCAGTACTTC. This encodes CASSHQGRETQYF.